The rows below give T cell receptor beta chains drawn from one sample of a study of blood T cell repertoires in COVID-19. Sequencing was performed with immunoSEQ multiplex PCR; in TCRdb, only in-frame clones are kept and a portion is missing. The sample records a few hundred thousand clones, more than 85% being singletons. Source material: PBMCs or T cells enriched from blood (not recorded which). Every receptor here comes from a woman aged 25 to 39 who had recovered from COVID-19. CDR3s include the opening cysteine and the closing phenylalanine or tryptophan. The order of the fields is D gene, J gene, clone size, CDR3 length, V gene, CDR3 DNA, CDR3 protein. A D gene is named only where the DNA matches it firmly. Rows give clone size only sometimes, using once, few, many, or a class for an expanded clone.

TRBD1 TRBJ1-4 NA 15 TRBV4-1 TGCGCCAGCAGCCAGACCGGGACAGGGGATGAAAAACTGTTTTTT CASSQTGTGDEKLFF
NA TRBJ1-4 NA 14 TRBV5-4 TGTGCCAGCAGAGTGGGGGGTGGGGATGAAAAACTGTTTTTT CASRVGGGDEKLFF
TRBD2 TRBJ2-5 NA 15 TRBV5-8 TGTGCCAGCAGCTTGGGTAGCGGGAGACAAGAGACCCAGTACTTC CASSLGSGRQETQYF
NA TRBJ2-7 once 15 TRBV30 TGTGCCTGGACCGGTGGTGGGACACCTAACTACGAGCAGTACTTC CAWTGGGTPNYEQYF
NA TRBJ2-2 NA 10 TRBV7-9 TGTGCCCAGGACACCGGGGAGCTGTTTTTT CAQDTGELFF
TRBD1 TRBJ2-7 NA 14 TRBV10-3 TGTGCCATCAGTGTCGAGATAACAGGGGGCGAGCAGTACTTC CAISVEITGGEQYF
TRBD1 TRBJ1-2 NA 15 TRBV7-2 TGTGCCAGCAGCTTAGGGACAGGAGGGGGCTATGGCTACACCTTC CASSLGTGGGYGYTF
TRBD1 TRBJ1-4 once 17 TRBV5-1 TGCGCCAGCAGCTTGGCCCCGACAGGGGTAGGCGATGAAAAACTGTTTTTT CASSLAPTGVGDEKLFF
TRBD2 TRBJ2-7 NA 16 TRBV9 TGTGCCAGCAGCGGGACCCCGAGCGGGGCCTCCTACGAGCAGTACTTC CASSGTPSGASYEQYF
NA TRBJ1-5 NA 16 TRBV15 TGTGCCACCAGCAGAGAAACGCACAATAGCAATCAGCCCCAGCATTTT CATSRETHNSNQPQHF
TRBD1 TRBJ2-5 NA 15 TRBV5-4 TGTGCCAGCATCAACAGGGGGGCCTACCAAGAGACCCAGTACTTC CASINRGAYQETQYF
TRBD1 TRBJ1-1 NA 14 TRBV5-1 TGCGCCAGCAGCTACAAACAGGGGGCCGGTGAAGCTTTCTTT CASSYKQGAGEAFF
NA TRBJ2-7 NA 13 TRBV24-1 TGTGCCACCAGTGATTGGGACACCCACGAGCAGTACTTC CATSDWDTHEQYF
NA TRBJ1-2 NA 13 TRBV7-9 TGTGCCAGCAGCCGCACAGGGTACAGCGGCTACACCTTC CASSRTGYSGYTF
NA TRBJ1-2 NA 13 TRBV9 TGTGCCAGCAACTCCGACGGGGACAATGGCTACACCTTC CASNSDGDNGYTF
NA TRBJ2-5 NA 14 TRBV24-1 TGTGCCACCAGTGATGCGACAGGGACTGAGACCCAGTACTTC CATSDATGTETQYF
TRBD1 TRBJ1-1 once 13 TRBV6-5 TGTGCCAGCCGAACAGGGGCTAGCACTGAAGCTTTCTTT CASRTGASTEAFF
NA TRBJ2-7 NA 15 TRBV18 TGTGCCAGCTCACCACCGGGCAGGCGCACCTACGAGCAGTACTTC CASSPPGRRTYEQYF
TRBD1 TRBJ2-1 NA 16 TRBV24-1 TGTGCCACCAGTGACAACACAGGGGGCGGCTACAATGAGCAGTTCTTC CATSDNTGGGYNEQFF
NA TRBJ1-5 few 14 TRBV4-3 TGCGCCAGCAGCCAAGATCACAGGGATCTCCCCCAGCATTTT CASSQDHRDLPQHF
TRBD2 TRBJ2-3 NA 17 TRBV18 TGTGCCAGCTCACCCGGACTAGCGGGGGGGAGCACAGATACGCAGTATTTT CASSPGLAGGSTDTQYF
NA TRBJ1-5 NA 14 TRBV6-1 TGTGCCAGCAGTGAAAATTCTGTCCATCAGCCCCAGCATTTT CASSENSVHQPQHF
TRBD2 TRBJ2-7 NA 16 TRBV7-6 TGTGCCAGCAGTCGGGGGACTAGCGGGGCTTCCTACGAGCAGTACTTC CASSRGTSGASYEQYF
NA TRBJ1-2 NA 15 TRBV11-2 TGTGCCAGCAGCTTAGGAGCAGGGCCCAACTATGGCTACACCTTC CASSLGAGPNYGYTF
TRBD1 TRBJ1-1 NA 14 TRBV5-1 TGCGCCAGCAGCTTACAGGGGGGTGACACTGAAGCTTTCTTT CASSLQGGDTEAFF
TRBD2 TRBJ2-3 NA 16 TRBV7-9 TGTGCCAGCAGCGCCCGGACTAGCGGGGGGACAGATACGCAGTATTTT CASSARTSGGTDTQYF
TRBD1 TRBJ1-2 NA 14 TRBV7-2 TGTGCCAGCAGTCAAGACAGGGATAACTATGGCTACACCTTC CASSQDRDNYGYTF
TRBD1 TRBJ1-5 NA 14 TRBV24-1 TGTGCCACCAGTGACCCAGGGACAGTTCAGCCCCAGCATTTT CATSDPGTVQPQHF
NA TRBJ1-6 NA 13 TRBV9 TGTGCCAGCAGTGCTGTATCGGATTCACCCCTCCACTTT CASSAVSDSPLHF
TRBD2 TRBJ2-3 NA 16 TRBV5-1 TGCGCCAGCAGCTCCTCTAGCGGGGGGGTCACAGATACGCAGTATTTT CASSSSSGGVTDTQYF
NA TRBJ1-5 NA 15 TRBV7-7 TGTGCCAGCATGCCTCGAGGTAAGTCGTTTCAGCCCCAGCATTTT CASMPRGKSFQPQHF
TRBD2 TRBJ2-3 NA 18 TRBV5-4 TGTGCCAGCAGCGCCGGACTAGCGGGAACCTCTAGCACAGATACGCAGTATTTT CASSAGLAGTSSTDTQYF
TRBD1 TRBJ2-7 NA 18 TRBV10-3 TGTGCCATCAGTGAGGTTAGCAGGACAGGGAGTTCGCGCCACGAGCAGTACTTC CAISEVSRTGSSRHEQYF
NA TRBJ2-3 NA 14 TRBV9 TGTGCCAGCAGCGCCGACCAGGGCGCAGATACGCAGTATTTT CASSADQGADTQYF
NA TRBJ2-3 once 12 TRBV12-5 TGTGCTAGTGGTGCCTCGGGAGATACGCAGTATTTT CASGASGDTQYF
NA TRBJ1-2 NA 14 TRBV6-5 TGTGCCAGCAGTTACTCGCCCAGCCGGGATGGCTACACCTTC CASSYSPSRDGYTF
NA TRBJ1-1 NA 15 TRBV6-2/TRBV6-3 TGTGCCAGCAGTTACGCGCTGAGTAGGAACACTGAAGCTTTCTTT CASSYALSRNTEAFF
NA TRBJ2-7 once 14 TRBV6-2/TRBV6-3 TGTGCCAGCAGTTACGGAGGCACCTCCTACGAGCAGTACTTC CASSYGGTSYEQYF
TRBD1 TRBJ2-1 NA 16 TRBV7-2 TGTGCCAGCAGCTTAGTGGCGGGACAGGGCGAGTATGAGCAGTTCTTC CASSLVAGQGEYEQFF
TRBD1 TRBJ2-7 NA 15 TRBV18 TGTGCCAGCTCGCCCTTGGGGACAGGGGGCTACGAGCAGTACTTC CASSPLGTGGYEQYF
TRBD1 TRBJ2-2 few 15 TRBV5-4 TGTGCCTTATCCCAGGGGACAGGCTTCACCGGGGAGCTGTTTTTT CALSQGTGFTGELFF
TRBD1 TRBJ1-2 NA 16 TRBV28 TGTGCCAGCAGCTCCCTACAGGGGGGGCTTAACTATGGCTACACCTTC CASSSLQGGLNYGYTF
NA TRBJ1-5 NA 15 TRBV28 TGTGCCAGCAGTTGGTCAGGGGTGGGTAATCAGCCCCAGCATTTT CASSWSGVGNQPQHF
TRBD2 TRBJ2-2 few 17 TRBV2 TGTGCCAGCAGTGAGAATAGCGGGGGACGTGGCACCGGGGAGCTGTTTTTT CASSENSGGRGTGELFF
NA TRBJ2-7 NA 17 TRBV6-1 TGTGCCAGCAGTGAAAGAAGGGGGGGGACAGGTCGGTACGAGCAGTACTTC CASSERRGGTGRYEQYF
TRBD2 TRBJ2-5 NA 17 TRBV9 TGTGCCAGCAGCGCCGGACTAGCGGGCGGCATCCTAGAGACCCAGTACTTC CASSAGLAGGILETQYF
TRBD1 TRBJ1-4 NA 14 TRBV10-3 TGTGCCATCAGCCCGGGACAGGGTGAGGAAAAACTGTTTTTT CAISPGQGEEKLFF
NA TRBJ2-5 NA 16 TRBV29-1 TGCAGCGTTGATGGAGGGGTTTTGTCAGCGCGAGAGACCCAGTACTTC CSVDGGVLSARETQYF
TRBD1 TRBJ1-2 NA 14 TRBV27 TGTGCCAGCAGGCCCGGACAGGGGGCGGATGGCTACACCTTC CASRPGQGADGYTF
TRBD2 TRBJ2-1 NA 15 TRBV5-4 TGTGCCAGCAGCCCCACTAGCGAGACCTACAATGAGCAGTTCTTC CASSPTSETYNEQFF
NA TRBJ1-1 NA 13 TRBV6-5 TGTGCCAGCAGAGCAATCCCCGACACTGAAGCTTTCTTT CASRAIPDTEAFF
TRBD2 TRBJ2-5 NA 19 TRBV7-8 TGTGCCAGCAGCTTGCGGACTAGCGGGGGGGCTGTGCGCCAAGAGACCCAGTACTTC CASSLRTSGGAVRQETQYF